This paragraph covers one T cell receptor beta chain sequence. Its antigen is currently unknown. V was pared by 2 bases and J by 1 base, with 7 bases between. The CDR3 extends over 14 amino acids. From germline, CDR1 is LGHNT and CDR2 FRNRAP. Using a J-beta primer mix together with a sample-barcoded 5' primer, a second PCR was run for roughly 7 to 12 cycles. TCRdb re-analysed the 5' RACE reads in MiXCR, keeping a single row per CDR3 protein. Of hundreds of thousands of distinct CDR3 sequences in the sample, roughly 30% were seen once. This sample is part of a study of blood T cells in healthy people across ages. Study conclusions and caveats: In these data, TCR beta diversity tracked strongly with naive T cell percentage. One million T cells yielded diversity estimates that were considered underestimates. Roughly linearly, TCR beta diversity per million T cells fell as age increased.

This clonotype was sampled from a woman aged 80 or older in good health. Sample: blood. This chain connects TRBV12-5 to TRBJ2-3; the D is unclear. The CDR3 DNA reads as TGTGCTAGTGGTTTGTTCCCTGGCACAGATACGCAGTATTTT. The encoded protein is CASGLFPGTDTQYF.